These 10 T cell receptor beta chains came from one sample sequenced in a study of human CD8 memory T cell subsets (dated by TCRdb to between 2020 and 2021). A Human TCR Profiling Kit was used to prepare UMI-labeled 5' RACE TCRbeta libraries. Reprocessed by TCRdb, the reads give a single entry per CDR3 protein sequence, without DNA. This sample's records show 9,000 to 10,000 distinct CDR3 sequences. The ten top clones hold 20% to 25% of the sample. Specimen: CD8+ T cells from PBMCs. The receptors originated from a human donor in good health.

This sequence joins TRBV9 and TRBJ1-5; TCRdb names TRBD1, which stays unverified in the absence of DNA. Germline CDR1 SGDLS, CDR2 YYNGEE. The CDR3 is 15 amino acids. CDR3 protein: CASSESPGSNQPQHF.

V usage is TRBV7-6 and J usage is TRBJ2-5; TCRdb's D call, TRBD1, is unchecked because there is no DNA. The CDR3 is 15 amino acids. Germline V gene data show CDR1 as SGHVS and CDR2 as FNYEAQ. The CDR3 loop is CASSDGQGKGETQYF.

V and J are TRBV7-9 and TRBJ2-3; the TCRdb call, TRBD2, lacks DNA for checking. Germline-derived CDR1 and CDR2 are SEHNR and FQNEAQ (reference sequence). There are 16 residues in the CDR3. Here the CDR3 reads CASSPPYSGGTDTQYF. Using reference TRBV7-9 and TRBJ2-3 for the parts outside the CDR3, the full variable domain is DTGVSQNPRHKITKRGQNVTFRCDPISEHNRLYWYRQTLGQGPEFLTYFQNEAQLEKSRLLSDRFSAERPKGSFSTLEIQRTEQGDSAMYLCASSPPYSGGTDTQYFGPGTRLTVL.

By frequency, this clonotype registers medium-sized. The V and J genes are TRBV19 and TRBJ2-7. The CDR3 is made up of 13 amino acids. CDR1 is LNHDA, CDR2 SQIVND, per germline (reference sequence). CDR3 amino acids: CASSTNYPNEQYF.

The chain couples TRBV27 to TRBJ2-5; TCRdb's D gene call, TRBD1, goes unchecked for lack of DNA. The germline V gene has CDR1 MNHEY and CDR2 SMNVEV (reference sequence). The CDR3 spans 15 residues. The CDR3: CASSRTGGVWETQYF.

CDR3 loop: CASSVAGLASHNEQFF. The J gene is TRBJ2-1, the V gene TRBV9; TCRdb selects TRBD2, and the lack of DNA leaves this call unchecked. The germline V gene encodes CDR1 SGDLS and CDR2 YYNGEE. The CDR3 has 16 residues.

The J gene is TRBJ2-7, the V gene TRBV5-1; with no DNA, the TCRdb D assignment of TRBD1 cannot be verified. The CDR3 runs to 14 residues. CDR1 is SGHRS and CDR2 is YFSETQ in the germline V gene. The CDR3 loop is CASSLQGSAYEQYF.

Its frequency marks this clonotype as medium-sized. The rearrangement links TRBV28 to TRBJ2-7; checking the TCRdb D call of TRBD2 is not possible without DNA. From germline, CDR1 is MDHEN and CDR2 SYDVKM. The CDR3 is 16 residues long. The CDR3 sequence: CASSPRTSGTPYEQYF.

V is TRBV7-9 and J is TRBJ2-7. The CDR3 sequence is 13 residues long. Germline V gives CDR1 SEHNR, CDR2 FQNEAQ (reference sequence). The CDR3 spells CASSDSGAHEQYF. The variable domain in full, with the rest retrieved from reference TRBV7-9 and TRBJ2-7, is DTGVSQNPRHKITKRGQNVTFRCDPISEHNRLYWYRQTLGQGPEFLTYFQNEAQLEKSRLLSDRFSAERPKGSFSTLEIQRTEQGDSAMYLCASSDSGAHEQYFGPGTRLTVT.

The chain uses TRBV29-1 and TRBJ2-1; the TCRdb call, TRBD1, lacks DNA for checking. CDR3 length: 11 residues. CDR1 and CDR2 from the germline V gene are SQVTM and ANQGSEA. The CDR3 sequence: CSVGTGNEQFF.